This TCR beta chain emerged from a study of T cells in localized non-small cell lung cancer (dated by TCRdb to the early 2020s). With respect to the entire study: T cell repertoires of more than 200 early-stage NSCLC patients were analyzed, with tumors being compared against uninvolved tumor-adjacent lungs. The cohort was made up of hundreds of treatment-naive NSCLC patients whose localized lung tumors had been resected. Of the NSCLC patients, 129 were male and around 97 were female, and the mean age was approximately 66 years. On the study overall, not on this receptor specifically: Uninvolved tumor-adjacent lung showed the highest T cell clonality, higher than tumor, which suggests more focused antigenic responses in the uninvolved tumor-adjacent lung. Higher blood T cell density associated with longer overall survival, while higher adjacent-lung clonality associated with shorter survival. Because the study design was exploratory, TCR variables were selected using unadjusted p-values without false-discovery rate correction. Of the top 100 tumor clones, a median of roughly 56 were detected in paired uninvolved adjacent lung; approximately 30 were also among that lung's top 100. Because multi-region tumor sequencing was not done, intratumor heterogeneity could not be ruled out.

Concerning this clone itself: Its antigen is currently not known. No qualities accompany the bases; no much larger clone lies one base away.

The immunoSEQ Assay was used to sequence TCR beta CDR3 regions from DNA. The source study handled its data this way. T cell density was computed as TCR beta template counts normalized to usable DNA estimated by amplifying housekeeping genes. Richness was estimated with the preseqR package, extrapolating to 400,000 templates for PBMC samples and 120,000 templates for tissue samples. Clonality was calculated as one minus Pielou's evenness. To identify tissue-enriched TCRs, differential abundance testing was run on productive amino-acid clonotypes with a minimum total count of 5 and an alpha of 0.1. The Jaccard Index and the Morisita Overlap Index were used to measure repertoire overlap between compartments. GLIPH grouped TCR beta CDR3s together with public tetramer-defined viral CDR3s, and a viral motif had to include at least three viral sequences and show V-gene enrichment. This is the immuneACCESS table as TCRdb keeps it, with only in-frame sequences that have V and J called. A part of the clones is gone; compared with another copy, unresolved V genes explain less than half, and the rest is unexplained. Clone size and the V and J calls come from that table; the DNA yielded D and trimming. Recorded for this sample are about 52,000 clones; about 87% of them occurred a single time. The top ten clones comprise approximately 15% of the sample.

V lost 4 bases and J lost 0 bases, and the count of bases not matched to a germline gene is 3. Via the germline V gene, CDR1 is SGDLS and CDR2 YYNGEE. The CDR3 runs 16 amino acids, cysteine and phenylalanine included. CDR3 DNA is the only sequence kept; it has 48 bases, read in frame from the first base. At diagnosis, tumor, uninvolved tumor-adjacent lung and peripheral blood were collected and then preserved as a mix of FFPE and fresh-frozen material. Blood samples were analyzed as peripheral blood mononuclear cells for TCR repertoire profiling. The receptor's source is a female donor with stage II lung adenocarcinoma. The receptor chain draws on TRBV9 and TRBJ2-2; TRBD2 matches 10 bases in the middle. Sequenced here: PBMCs, sampled before any cancer treatment. CDR3 loop: CASSKLAGTNTGELFF. At the DNA level, the sequence is TGTGCCAGCAGCAAACTAGCGGGGACGAACACCGGGGAGCTGTTTTTT.